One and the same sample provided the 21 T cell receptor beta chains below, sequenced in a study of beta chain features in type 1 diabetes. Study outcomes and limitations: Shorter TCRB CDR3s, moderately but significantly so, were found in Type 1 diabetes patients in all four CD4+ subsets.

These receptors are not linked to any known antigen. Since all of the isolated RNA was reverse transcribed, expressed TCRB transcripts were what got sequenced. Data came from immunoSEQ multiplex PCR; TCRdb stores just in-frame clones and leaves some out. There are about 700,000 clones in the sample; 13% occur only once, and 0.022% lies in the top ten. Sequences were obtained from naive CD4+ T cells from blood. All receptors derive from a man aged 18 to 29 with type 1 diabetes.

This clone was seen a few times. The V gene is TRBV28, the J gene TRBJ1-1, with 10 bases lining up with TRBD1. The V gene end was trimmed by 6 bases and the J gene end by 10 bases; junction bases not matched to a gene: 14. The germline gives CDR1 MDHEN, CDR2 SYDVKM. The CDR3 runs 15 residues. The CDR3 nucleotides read TGTGCCAGCAGCCTTTCGGGACAGGGGTATGTTGGAGCTTTCTTT. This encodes CASSLSGQGYVGAFF.

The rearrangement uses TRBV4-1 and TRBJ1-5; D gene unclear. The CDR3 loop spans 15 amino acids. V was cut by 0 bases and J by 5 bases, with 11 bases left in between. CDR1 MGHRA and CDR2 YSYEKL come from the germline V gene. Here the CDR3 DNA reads TGCGCCAGCAGCCAAGACGGGAAGACTTATCAGCCCCAGCATTTT. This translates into CASSQDGKTYQPQHF.

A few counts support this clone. The CDR3 is CASSSPMGEQFF. The CDR3 DNA reads TGTGCCAGCAGTTCCCCCATGGGTGAGCAGTTCTTC. The genes are TRBV6-5 and TRBJ2-1; D unclear. Between the trimmed V and J ends, which lost 4 bases and 9 bases, there was a span of 10 bases. The CDR3 runs to 12 residues. Germline V gene lookup returns CDR1 MNHEY and CDR2 SVGAGI.

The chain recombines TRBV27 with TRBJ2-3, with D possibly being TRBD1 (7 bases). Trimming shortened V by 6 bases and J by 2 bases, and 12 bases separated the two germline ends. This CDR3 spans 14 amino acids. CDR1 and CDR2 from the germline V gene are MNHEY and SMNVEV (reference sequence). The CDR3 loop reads CASRRGQSTDTQYF. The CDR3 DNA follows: TGTGCCAGCAGGCGGGGACAGTCCACAGATACGCAGTATTTT.

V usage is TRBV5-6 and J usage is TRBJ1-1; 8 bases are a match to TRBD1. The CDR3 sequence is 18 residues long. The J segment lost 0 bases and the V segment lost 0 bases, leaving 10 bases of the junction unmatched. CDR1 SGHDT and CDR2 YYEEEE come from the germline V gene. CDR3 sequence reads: CASSLAFGTGLLNTEAFF. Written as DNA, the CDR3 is TGTGCCAGCAGCTTGGCCTTTGGGACAGGCCTTTTGAACACTGAAGCTTTCTTT.

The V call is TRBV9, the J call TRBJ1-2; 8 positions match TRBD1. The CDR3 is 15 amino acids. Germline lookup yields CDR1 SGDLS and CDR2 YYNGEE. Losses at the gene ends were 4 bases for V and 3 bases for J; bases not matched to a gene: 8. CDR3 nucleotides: TGTGCCAGCAGCTCCGCAGGGGGCGATGACTATGGCTACACCTTC. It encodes CASSSAGGDDYGYTF.

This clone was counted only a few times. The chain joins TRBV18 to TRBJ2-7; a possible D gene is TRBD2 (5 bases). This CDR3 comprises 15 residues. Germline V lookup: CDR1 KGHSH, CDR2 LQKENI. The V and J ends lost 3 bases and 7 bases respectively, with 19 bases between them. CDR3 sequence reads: CASSPVGGRLAEQYF. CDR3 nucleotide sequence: TGTGCCAGCTCACCGGTCGGAGGACGGCTCGCGGAGCAGTACTTC.

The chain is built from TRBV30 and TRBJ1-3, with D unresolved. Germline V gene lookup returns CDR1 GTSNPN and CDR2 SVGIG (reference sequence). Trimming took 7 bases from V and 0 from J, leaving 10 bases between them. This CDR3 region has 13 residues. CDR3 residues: CALDSGSGNTIYF. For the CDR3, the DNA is TGTGCCTTGGACTCGGGCTCTGGAAACACCATATATTTT.

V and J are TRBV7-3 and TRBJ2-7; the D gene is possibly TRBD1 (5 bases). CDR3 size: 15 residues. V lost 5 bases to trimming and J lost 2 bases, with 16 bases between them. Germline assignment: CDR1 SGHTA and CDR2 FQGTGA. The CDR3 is CASSLQGGPTYEQYF. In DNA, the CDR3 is TGTGCCAGCAGCCTTCAGGGTGGCCCAACCTACGAGCAGTACTTC.

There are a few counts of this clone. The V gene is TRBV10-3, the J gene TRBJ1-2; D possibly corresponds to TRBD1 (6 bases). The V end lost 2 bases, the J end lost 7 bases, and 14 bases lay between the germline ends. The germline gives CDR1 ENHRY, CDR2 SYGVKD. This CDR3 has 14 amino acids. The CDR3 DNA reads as TGTGCCATCAGTGAGCCGACTACAGGGTTTGGCTACACCTTC. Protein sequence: CAISEPTTGFGYTF.

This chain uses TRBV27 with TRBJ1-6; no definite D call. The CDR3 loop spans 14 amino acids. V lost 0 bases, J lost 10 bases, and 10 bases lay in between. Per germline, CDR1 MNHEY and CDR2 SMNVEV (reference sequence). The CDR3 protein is CASSLSYGNSPLHF. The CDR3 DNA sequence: TGTGCCAGCAGTTTATCTTATGGGAACTCACCCCTCCACTTT.

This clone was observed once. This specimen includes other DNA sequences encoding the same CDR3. CDR3 sequence: CASSLGQYTGELFF. CDR3 nucleotide sequence: TGTGCCAGCAGTTTGGGACAGTACACCGGGGAGCTGTTTTTT. The chain recombines TRBV27 with TRBJ2-2, with 7 nucleotides matching TRBD1. Germline CDR1 and CDR2: MNHEY and SMNVEV (reference sequence). This CDR3 comprises 14 residues. After removal of 3 bases from V and 3 bases from J, the junction contained 1 base not matched to a gene.

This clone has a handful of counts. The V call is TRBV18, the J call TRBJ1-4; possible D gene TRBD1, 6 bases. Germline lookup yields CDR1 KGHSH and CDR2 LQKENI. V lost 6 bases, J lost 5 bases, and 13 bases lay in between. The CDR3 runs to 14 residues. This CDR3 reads CASSATGVNEKLFF. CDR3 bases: TGTGCCAGCTCGGCGACAGGAGTGAATGAAAAACTGTTTTTT.

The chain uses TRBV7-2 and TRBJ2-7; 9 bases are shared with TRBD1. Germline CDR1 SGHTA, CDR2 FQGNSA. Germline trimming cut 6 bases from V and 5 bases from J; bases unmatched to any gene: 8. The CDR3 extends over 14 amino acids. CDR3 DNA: TGTGCCAGCAGTAATGACAGGGGGTGGAACGAGCAGTACTTC. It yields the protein CASSNDRGWNEQYF.

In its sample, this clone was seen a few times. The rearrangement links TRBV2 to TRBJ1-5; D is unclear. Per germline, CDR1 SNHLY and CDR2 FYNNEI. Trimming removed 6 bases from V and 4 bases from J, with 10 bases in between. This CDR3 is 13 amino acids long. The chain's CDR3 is CASRARVNQPQHF. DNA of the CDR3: TGTGCCAGCAGAGCCCGGGTAAATCAGCCCCAGCATTTT.

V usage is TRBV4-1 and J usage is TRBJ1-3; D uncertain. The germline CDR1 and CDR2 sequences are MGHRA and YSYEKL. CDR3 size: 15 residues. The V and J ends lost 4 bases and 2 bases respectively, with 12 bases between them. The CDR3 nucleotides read TGCGCCAGCAGCCTGAGACGGGAACCTGGAAACACCATATATTTT. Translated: CASSLRREPGNTIYF.

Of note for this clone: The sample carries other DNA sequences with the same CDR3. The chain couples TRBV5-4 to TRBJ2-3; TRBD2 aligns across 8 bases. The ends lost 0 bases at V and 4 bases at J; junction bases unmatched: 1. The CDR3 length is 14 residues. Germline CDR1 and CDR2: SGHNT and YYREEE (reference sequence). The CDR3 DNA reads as TGTGCCAGCAGCTTGGAACTAGCGGCAGATACGCAGTATTTT. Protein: CASSLELAADTQYF.

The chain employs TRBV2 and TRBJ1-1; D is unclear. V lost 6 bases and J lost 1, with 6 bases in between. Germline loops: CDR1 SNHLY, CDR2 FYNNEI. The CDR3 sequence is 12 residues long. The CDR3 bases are TGTGCCAGCAGCCTAGCGAACACTGAAGCTTTCTTT. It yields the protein CASSLANTEAFF.

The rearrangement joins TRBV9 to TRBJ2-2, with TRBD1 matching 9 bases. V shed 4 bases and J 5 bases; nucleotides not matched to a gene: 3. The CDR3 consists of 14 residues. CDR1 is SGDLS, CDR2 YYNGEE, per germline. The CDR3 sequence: CASSYGQGTGELFF. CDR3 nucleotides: TGTGCCAGCAGCTACGGACAGGGGACCGGGGAGCTGTTTTTT.

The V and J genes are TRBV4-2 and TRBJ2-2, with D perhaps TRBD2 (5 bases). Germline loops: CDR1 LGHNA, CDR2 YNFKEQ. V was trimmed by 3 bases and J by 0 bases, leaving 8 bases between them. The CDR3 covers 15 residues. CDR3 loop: CASSQPRANTGELFF. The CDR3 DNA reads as TGTGCCAGCAGCCAGCCGCGGGCGAACACCGGGGAGCTGTTTTTT.

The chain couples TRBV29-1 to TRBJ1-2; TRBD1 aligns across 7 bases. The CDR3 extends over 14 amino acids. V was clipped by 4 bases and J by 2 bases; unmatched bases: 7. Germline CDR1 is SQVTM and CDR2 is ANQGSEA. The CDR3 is CSVGSDRTNYGYTF. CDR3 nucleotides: TGCAGCGTTGGTTCGGACAGGACCAACTATGGCTACACCTTC.